The 20 T cell receptor beta chains below all came from one sample that was sequenced in a study of blood T cells in healthy people across ages (dated by TCRdb to 2013 to 2016). The library relied on 5' RACE. The listed sequencing device is Illumina HiSeq 2500. A second about 6 to 11 cycle PCR used a sample-barcoded 5' primer and a J-beta primer mix. TCRdb reran the public reads through fastp at Q25 and MiXCR, keeping productive beta chains. When rows share a CDR3 protein, they turn into one entry using the most common DNA and genes. Counted in this sample were around 1,000,000 distinct CDR3 sequences; about 25% of them appeared once. Less than 0.75% of the sample lies in the top ten. These data were also filed under a second study, of T cells of mothers and their children.

Sequencing was performed on blood. These receptors were obtained from a girl aged 2 to 9 in good health.

This clonotype was seen a single time. The CDR3, as DNA: TGTGCCAGCGGCATCGGAGATACGCAGTATTTT. Its translation is CASGIGDTQYF. The chain combines TRBV28 with TRBJ2-3, with D uncertain. The CDR3 length is 11 residues. Germline V lookup: CDR1 MDHEN, CDR2 SYDVKM. Between the trimmed V and J ends, which lost 8 bases and 5 bases, there was a span of 8 bases.

In this sample, this clonotype turned up a few times. This chain joins TRBV29-1 and TRBJ1-1, with unresolved D. V was clipped by 6 bases and J by 3 bases, with 14 bases between them. This CDR3 spans 13 amino acids. The germline V gene has CDR1 SQVTM and CDR2 ANQGSEA. CDR3 nucleotides: TGCAGCGTGCGAGACAAGAAGGACACTGAAGCTTTCTTT. Amino acids: CSVRDKKDTEAFF.

This clonotype was counted a few times. One end of the junction fails to match germline, which may point to a read error. The chain uses TRBV12-3 or TRBV12-4 and TRBJ2-1; 7 positions agree with TRBD2. The CDR3 has 14 amino acids. CDR3 protein: CASGNVGLTDEQFF. CDR3 DNA sequence: TGCGCCAGCGGGAACGTGGGGCTGACGGATGAGCAGTTCTTC.

J is TRBJ1-5 and V is TRBV20-1; 7 positions match TRBD1. The CDR3 has 15 amino acids. CDR1 is DFQATT, CDR2 SNEGSKA, per germline (reference sequence). V lost 0 bases to trimming and J lost 1 base; unmatched junction nucleotides: 3. Here the CDR3 DNA reads TGCAGTGCTAGAGATCCGACAGGGAGCAATCAGCCCCAGCATTTT. This codes for CSARDPTGSNQPQHF.

The J gene is TRBJ2-5, the V gene TRBV4-1; TRBD2 matches 14 bases. The DNA matches TRBJ2-7 better at its end, which makes the J call doubtful. There are 20 residues in the CDR3. Germline CDR1 is MGHRA and CDR2 is YSYEKL. This chain's CDR3 is CASSDPTGTSGRGFPYEQYF. The CDR3 nucleotides are TGCGCCAGCAGCGACCCGACCGGGACTAGCGGGAGAGGCTTCCCCTACGAGCAGTACTTC.

The rearrangement uses TRBV7-9 and TRBJ2-7; possible D gene TRBD2, 7 bases. The CDR3 totals 17 residues. CDR1 and CDR2 from the germline V gene are SEHNR and FQNEAQ (reference sequence). The germline V and J ends were trimmed by 6 bases and 3 bases, with 24 bases remaining between them. The CDR3 here is CASSPPGGRERDYEQYF. The CDR3 nucleotides are TGTGCCAGCAGTCCCCCGGGGGGCAGGGAAAGGGACTACGAGCAGTACTTC.

The chain recombines TRBV29-1 with TRBJ2-7; the match to TRBD1 covers 9 bases. Germline CDR1 reads SQVTM; CDR2 reads ANQGSEA. V was pared by 1 base and J by 3 bases, with 7 bases of the junction left unmatched. This CDR3 region has 15 residues. CDR3 residues: CSVEGLGTGYYEQYF. CDR3 DNA sequence: TGCAGCGTTGAAGGCTTGGGGACAGGGTACTACGAGCAGTACTTC.

This clonotype was counted a few times. The chain employs TRBV13 and TRBJ2-5, with 8 bases matching TRBD2. The CDR3 has 16 residues. After removal of 2 bases from V and 2 bases from J, the junction contained 7 bases not matched to a gene. Germline CDR1 PRHDT, CDR2 FYEKMQ (reference sequence). The CDR3: CASSLSGGTIQETQYF. The CDR3 region has the DNA TGTGCCAGCAGCTTATCGGGGGGGACTATACAAGAGACCCAGTACTTC.

This clonotype was seen more than once but under ten times. A read error may account for a junction end that differs from germline. This CDR3 is CASSQEVSSNSPPHF. The CDR3 bases are TGTGCCAGCAGCCAAGAGGTTTCGAGTAATTCACCCCCCCACTTT. The rearrangement joins TRBV3-1 to TRBJ1-6; D uncertain. This CDR3 contains 15 residues. In germline, CDR1 is LGHDT, CDR2 YNNKEL (reference sequence).

CDR3 protein: CAHLPPGGTQYF. The CDR3 DNA reads TGTGCCCATCTTCCGCCTGGCGGGACCCAGTACTTC. The chain recombines TRBV19 with TRBJ2-5, with D unresolved. This CDR3 has 12 residues. V was clipped by 11 bases and J by 7 bases, with 17 bases between them. Germline-derived CDR1 and CDR2 are LNHDA and SQIVND (reference sequence).

V is TRBV28 and J is TRBJ2-5; D possibly corresponds to TRBD1 (5 bases). The end of the DNA is better explained by TRBJ2-7, so the J call may be wrong. This CDR3 comprises 14 residues. Germline lookup yields CDR1 MDHEN and CDR2 SYDVKM. The DNA for the CDR3 is TGTGCCAGCAGTTTAGGGGCCCCGACTGGCGAGCAGTACTTC. Amino acid sequence: CASSLGAPTGEQYF.

This chain links TRBV29-1 with TRBJ1-1, with D maybe TRBD1 (5 bases). Per germline, CDR1 SQVTM and CDR2 ANQGSEA. This CDR3 comprises 14 residues. V was pared by 4 bases and J by 1 base, with 13 bases between. The CDR3 DNA reads TGCAGCGTTGCAGGGCCTTCTGGGAACACTGAAGCTTTCTTT. Translation gives CSVAGPSGNTEAFF.

The chain recombines TRBV4-3 with TRBJ2-7; D gene uncertain. The CDR3 runs 15 residues. V was clipped by 1 base and J by 6 bases, with 16 bases between them. Germline V gene data show CDR1 as LGHNA and CDR2 as YSLEER. The CDR3 region has the DNA TGCGCCAGCAGCCAAGTAAAAGGGAAGGGCGGCGAGCAGTACTTC. The encoded protein is CASSQVKGKGGEQYF.

In its sample, this clonotype was seen a few times. J is TRBJ2-7 and V is TRBV20-1; the match to TRBD2 covers 10 bases. Germline lookup yields CDR1 DFQATT and CDR2 SNEGSKA (reference sequence). V dropped 0 bases and J dropped 3; count of bases not matched to a gene: 2. The CDR3 spans 14 residues. The CDR3 nucleotides read TGCAGTGCTAGAGACAGCGGGAGGGGCTACGAGCAGTACTTC. Protein product: CSARDSGRGYEQYF.

The chain combines TRBV9 with TRBJ1-2; D is unclear. Trimming shortened V by 4 bases and J by 7 bases, and 17 bases separated the two germline ends. Per germline, CDR1 SGDLS and CDR2 YYNGEE. The CDR3 has 14 amino acids. CDR3 amino acids: CASSLTRGERGYTF. Written as DNA, the CDR3 is TGTGCCAGCAGCTTAACCCGAGGTGAGCGTGGCTACACCTTC. Together with reference TRBV9 and TRBJ1-2, the CDR3 gives the full variable domain: DSGVTQTPKHLITATGQRVTLRCSPRSGDLSVYWYQQSLDQGLQFLIQYYNGEERAKGNILERFSAQQFPDLHSELNLSSLELGDSALYFCASSLTRGERGYTFGSGTRLTVV.

This clonotype turned up a few times. The genes are TRBV24-1 and TRBJ2-1; 12 bases match TRBD1. CDR1 is KGHDR and CDR2 is SFDVKD in the germline V gene. The CDR3 is 17 amino acids. The junction had 13 bases not matched to a gene; V was cut back by 5 bases and J by 9 bases. This CDR3 reads CATSGRWDRGLVSEQFF. The CDR3, as DNA: TGTGCCACCAGTGGCCGATGGGACAGGGGGCTTGTTAGTGAGCAGTTCTTC.

A few counts support this clonotype. V and J are TRBV6-2 or TRBV6-3 and TRBJ2-2; D may be TRBD1 or TRBD2 (5 bases each). The germline CDR1 and CDR2 sequences are MNHEY and SVGEGT. V lost 7 bases and J 7 bases, leaving 13 bases between the germline ends. The CDR3 loop spans 13 amino acids. The CDR3 region is CASTETAVGELFF. CDR3 DNA sequence: TGTGCCAGCACCGAGACAGCGGTCGGGGAGCTGTTTTTT.

The chain carries TRBV13 and TRBJ1-6; D gene unclear. Germline-derived CDR1 and CDR2 are PRHDT and FYEKMQ (reference sequence). Trimming shortened V by 3 bases and J by 9 bases, and 9 bases separated the two germline ends. CDR3 length equals 13 residues. CDR3 amino acids: CASSFGMGSPLHF. Written as DNA, the CDR3 is TGTGCCAGCAGCTTCGGGATGGGTTCACCCCTCCACTTT.

This chain connects TRBV7-9 to TRBJ2-2; 8 positions agree with TRBD2. The V gene end was trimmed by 5 bases and the J gene end by 5 bases; junction bases not matched to a gene: 1. The length of the CDR3 is 13 residues. Germline loops: CDR1 SEHNR, CDR2 FQNEAQ (reference sequence). This CDR3 is CASSRLATGELFF. The CDR3 DNA reads as TGTGCCAGCAGCCGACTAGCGACCGGGGAGCTGTTTTTT.

The CDR3 is CASSFAGDGEQYF. The DNA for the CDR3 is TGTGCCAGCAGCTTTGCCGGGGACGGGGAGCAGTACTTC. This chain uses TRBV13 with TRBJ2-7, with D perhaps given as TRBD1 or TRBD2 (5 bases each). Germline assignment: CDR1 PRHDT and CDR2 FYEKMQ (reference sequence). Trimming shortened V by 3 bases and J by 7 bases, and 13 bases separated the two germline ends. The CDR3 extends over 13 amino acids.